Detailed here is one T cell receptor beta chain. One end of the junction varies from germline; a read error may be responsible. These data originate in a study of blood T cell repertoires in COVID-19. At the level of the study: The United States, Italy and Spain were the sources of the acute and convalescent COVID-19 samples. Nucleic acid was either cDNA or gDNA, and it came from T cells, B-cell-depleted T cells, or PBMCs.

In the original analysis: It was from reference gene primer amplification that nucleated cell counts were estimated. The table came from immunoSEQ multiplex PCR; TCRdb's copy has only in-frame clones and leaves some out. That table supplies the V and J calls and clone size; D and trimming were determined from the DNA. The sample has about 110,000 clones, 85% seen once. The clonotype comes from a man in his forties or fifties with acute or convalescent COVID-19. Sequencing input: peripheral blood.

CDR3 sequence: CASRQGSSEQYF. The CDR3 coding sequence is TGTGCCAGCCGACAGGGGTCCTCCGAGCAGTACTTC. This chain links TRBV7-9 with TRBJ2-7; 8 positions match TRBD1. Germline-derived CDR1 and CDR2 are SEHNR and FQNEAQ (reference sequence). CDR3 length: 12 amino acids.